The entry that follows covers one TCR beta chain sequence. The antigen this receptor binds is unknown. No base qualities exist here, and no much larger clone lies one base off it. These data are taken from a study of shared clonotypes between healthy human individuals (dated by TCRdb to about 2020). With respect to the entire study: A couple of women and a few men aged 18 to 49 years were included in the cohort. Per donor, three plates each were used for CD4 naive and CD4 memory, two for CD8 naive, and one for CD8 memory. The study deeply sequenced blood TCR repertoires of about 5 healthy adults to estimate repertoire size and the extent of clonotype sharing between individuals. Libraries were prepared and TCR repertoires were sequenced by different laboratories using diverse techniques, in order to increase sequencing depth and limit assay-specific biases. Between about 0.9 and 8.9 billion PBMCs per donor were obtained by leukapheresis.

The donors were healthy, HIV-negative adults with no recently reported acute infections or vaccinations. Every donor was a Caucasian adult living in Nashville, Tennessee, USA. CD4+ T cells were enriched through magnetic negative selection, after which naive cells were positively selected on CD45RA and the remaining negative fraction served as the memory subset. Blood was collected by leukapheresis, and PBMCs were isolated by Ficoll-Histopaque density gradient centrifugation and then cryopreserved in liquid nitrogen vapor phase. Analytical flow cytometry was used to check the purity and quantity of every magnetically sorted T cell population. Each sorted fraction had its genomic DNA isolated and then quantified by UV absorbance on a Nanodrop 2000c. CDR1 and CDR2, looked up from the germline V gene, are MDHEN and SYDVKM. Including cysteine and phenylalanine, the CDR3 has 14 amino acids. Only CDR3 DNA is held: 42 bases, read in frame from base 1. V gives up 6 bases and J gives up 5 bases, and the segment between their germline ends measures 14 bases.

Using the deep immunoSEQ assay, multiplex PCR amplified TCR CDR3 regions from genomic DNA. For each cell subset, the extracted genomic DNA was distributed evenly across all wells of several immunoSEQ 96-well plates, and each plate served as one replicate. For sorted subsets, each replicate PCR was loaded with around 220 ng genomic DNA, equivalent to roughly 30,000 T cell genomes. Purified libraries were quantified with a Qubit 3.0 fluorometer, sized on a Bioanalyzer 2100, and re-quantified with the KAPA Library Quantification kit. A separate single-read 150-cycle Illumina NextSeq 550 flow cell was used to sequence each immunoSEQ 96-well plate. On the study's bioinformatics: Because the immunoSEQ output held only junctional sequences and lacked quality scores, the filtering could not match the filtering applied to full-length reads. To assign V/J genes and CDR3, sequences were annotated using PyIR, a Python wrapper for IgBLAST v1.9, with IMGT germline references. Reads with weak V/J assignments (E-value above 1e-6), missing CDR3, stop codons, out-of-frame junctions, or ambiguous translated residues were removed. V3J clonotypes were defined by identical inferred V gene, J gene, and CDR3 amino acid sequence. Percentage overlap between repertoires was computed as shared unique clonotypes divided by the size of the smaller repertoire. RTK rarefaction, the Chao1 estimator, and Recon v2.1 estimates of unobserved clonotypes were used to assess repertoire richness. Generation probabilities for all TCRbeta clonotypes obtained by the gDNA method from four donors were computed using OLGA. This immuneACCESS table, as held by TCRdb, lists in-frame sequences with V and J called but not all clones. Of the missing ones, under half trace to an unresolved V gene in checked studies; the others have no known cause. V, J and clone size were drawn from that table, and D and trimming were deduced from the DNA. This sample is represented by over 1.5 million clones; 98% of them were singletons. The top ten clonotypes cover about 0.4% of the sample.

Study-level results and caveats: Based on pairwise subsampling, the degree of clonotype sharing among donors was expected to be affected by sequencing depth. Compared with non-shared clonotypes, the clonotypes found in all four sorted-subset donors had higher generation probabilities. The genetic and exposure-history diversity represented was limited by the small number of donors. Sampling was restricted to blood, and TCR repertoires in tissue are likely to differ from TCR repertoires in blood. Incomplete sequencing was indicated by rarefaction of sorted-subset datasets, despite the large sequencing depth. Estimated clonotype richness was generally larger for naive than for memory subsets. When several donors were compared, the shared fraction of clonotypes was 5% to 6.5% for naive CD4, about 4% for naive CD8, about 2.5% for memory CD4, and roughly 0.4% for memory CD8.

Material for sequencing was naive CD4+ T cells sorted from blood. The sample's cell subset or site label is to be understood as: CD45RA+ positively selected. This TCR derives from a man aged 25 to 40 in good health. The chain employs TRBV28 and TRBJ2-1; a confident D gene designation cannot be given. The DNA sequence is given as TGTGCCAGCAGCCCTGGTGGCAGACACAATGAGCAGTTCTTC. Its product reads: CASSPGGRHNEQFF.